The entry below describes one T cell receptor beta chain. Antigen unknown. Control samples were healthy donors' buffy coats. The data derive from a study of STAT5B mutations in CD4+ large granular lymphocyte leukemia. Broader study findings: Compared with healthy controls (2/35), patient top clones favored TRBV06 (8/27). Without putative leukemic clones, patient CD4-sorted repertoires remained more clonal than healthy CD4+ repertoires.

Sequencing used immunoSEQ multiplex PCR; TCRdb keeps in-frame clones, though not all of them. This sample has about 26,000 clones; about 86% occur once, and the top ten carry 0.33%. This CDR3 is built from 17 residues. The trim removed 0 bases at V and 2 bases at J, leaving 7 bases unmatched. Germline V lookup: CDR1 LNHNV, CDR2 YYDKDF (reference sequence). The V and J genes are TRBV15 and TRBJ1-5, with 7 bases identical to TRBD1. This receptor was taken from a human donor in good health. Input material: CD4+ T cells from blood buffy coats. The CDR3 protein is CATSRDYSGTGNQPQHF. The CDR3 DNA follows: TGTGCCACCAGCAGAGATTACTCAGGGACAGGCAATCAGCCCCAGCATTTT.